These T cell receptor beta chains were read from a single sample in a study of CD8 T cells in ankylosing spondylitis. Each CDR3 protein gets one entry after TCRdb re-called the 5' RACE reads with MiXCR. The sample holds under 250,000 distinct CDR3 sequences, 32% seen once. The specimen was blood, either unsorted or a sorted T cell fraction (not recorded which). These receptors were collected from a male donor with ankylosing spondylitis or in good health (not recorded which). Both conserved end residues are part of each CDR3. Fields, in order: J gene, clone size, V gene, D gene, CDR3 protein, CDR3 DNA. The D gene is left open where the match is weak. Only some rows state a clone size, as once, few, many or a class for expanded clones.

>TRBJ2-3|few|TRBV6-1|NA
CASSVLWGSTDTQYF
TGTGCCAGCAGTGTTCTGTGGGGGAGCACAGATACGCAGTATTTT
>TRBJ2-5|NA|TRBV20-1|TRBD2
CSALAAGGNRAQYF
TGCAGTGCCCTTGCAGCGGGGGGCAACAGGGCCCAGTACTTC
>TRBJ2-2|few|TRBV20-1|TRBD1
CSAGDSANTGELFF
TGCAGTGCAGGGGACAGCGCGAACACCGGGGAGCTGTTTTTT
>TRBJ2-3|once|TRBV12-3/TRBV12-4|TRBD2
CASSLADLGLAESTDTQYF
TGTGCCAGCAGTTTAGCTGATTTAGGACTAGCTGAGAGCACAGATACGCAGTATTTT
>TRBJ1-6|NA|TRBV6-5|NA
CASSYSTQGVYSPLHF
TGTGCCAGCAGTTACTCGACGCAGGGTGTGTATTCACCCCTCCACTTT
>TRBJ1-1|NA|TRBV20-1|NA
CSAPGQYSQNTEAFF
TGCAGTGCTCCTGGACAGTACTCACAAAACACTGAAGCTTTCTTT
>TRBJ2-3|NA|TRBV3-1|TRBD2
CASSPAGRGWTDTQYF
TGTGCCAGCAGCCCAGCCGGGCGGGGGTGGACAGATACGCAGTATTTT
>TRBJ2-1|NA|TRBV10-2|TRBD2
CASSESTSGGWYNEQFF
TGCGCCAGCAGTGAGTCGACAAGCGGGGGATGGTACAATGAGCAGTTCTTC
>TRBJ1-1|NA|TRBV10-3|NA
CAISPGRNTEAFF
TGTGCCATCAGTCCGGGACGAAACACTGAAGCTTTCTTT
>TRBJ2-5|few|TRBV10-3|TRBD1
CAIRPTGTGETQYF
TGTGCCATCAGGCCGACAGGGACCGGGGAGACCCAGTACTTC
>TRBJ2-7|NA|TRBV29-1|NA
CSVGRGSYEQYF
TGCAGCGTGGGTCGGGGGTCCTACGAGCAGTACTTC